This T cell receptor beta chain was documented in a study of metastatic and nonmetastatic thyroid tumors. Study at large: The study looked at repertoires side by side in blood and in tumor or nodule tissue from malignant and benign thyroid patients.

This CDR3 comprises 15 residues. The J segment lost 0 bases and the V segment lost 6 bases, leaving 4 bases of the junction unmatched. Germline lookup yields CDR1 MNHEY and CDR2 SMNVEV (reference sequence). TCRdb re-analyzed the PCR reads through MiXCR. The data hold tens of thousands of clones, with roughly 27% observed a single time. Each patient came to thyroid surgery without any prior treatment (of any kind). The receptor comes from a female donor with papillary thyroid cancer or a benign thyroid nodule (not recorded which). Some clones in this sample may be carry-over from other donors' samples. This chain joins TRBV27 and TRBJ2-2; 7 nucleotides agree with TRBD1. Sequencing used blood. The CDR3 is CASSTGTANTGELFF. In nucleotides, the CDR3 is TGTGCCAGCAGCACCGGGACAGCGAACACCGGGGAGCTGTTTTTT.